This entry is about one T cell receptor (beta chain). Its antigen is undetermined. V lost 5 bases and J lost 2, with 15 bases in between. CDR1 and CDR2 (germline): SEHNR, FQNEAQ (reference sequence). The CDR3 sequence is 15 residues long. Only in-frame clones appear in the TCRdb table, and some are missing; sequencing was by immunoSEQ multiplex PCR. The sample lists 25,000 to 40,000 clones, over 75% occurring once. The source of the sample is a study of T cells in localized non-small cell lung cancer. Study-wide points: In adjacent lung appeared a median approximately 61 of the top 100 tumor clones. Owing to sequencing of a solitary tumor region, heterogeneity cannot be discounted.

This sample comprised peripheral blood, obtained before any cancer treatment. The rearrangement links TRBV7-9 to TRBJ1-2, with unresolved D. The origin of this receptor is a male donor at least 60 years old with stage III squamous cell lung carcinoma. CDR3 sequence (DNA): TGTGCCAGCAGCCCCCAAGTTGAAAGGAACTATGGCTACACCTTC. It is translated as CASSPQVERNYGYTF.